This passage covers 5 T cell receptor beta chains from one sample sequenced in a study of identical twins. TCRdb re-derived calls from the 5' RACE reads in MiXCR, one entry per CDR3 protein. The sample comprises around 490,000 distinct CDR3 sequences, around 22% of which are singletons, and approximately 0.52% rests with the top ten. These sequences were also reported in another study, on yellow fever vaccine responses in identical twins.

Specimen: CD4+ T cells sorted from blood. The receptors here all came from a woman between 18 and 29 years old in good health.

V is TRBV15 and J is TRBJ2-3; 11 bases are shared with TRBD2. Trimming removed 6 bases from V and 0 bases from J; junction bases left unmatched: 5. The germline CDR1 and CDR2 sequences are LNHNV and YYDKDF (reference sequence). The CDR3 length is 16 residues. In DNA, the CDR3 is TGTGCCACCAGAGCTAGCGGGGGGCTGAGCACAGATACGCAGTATTTT. Protein product: CATRASGGLSTDTQYF.

The V and J genes are TRBV6-1 and TRBJ2-7; 9 bases agree with TRBD1. In germline, CDR1 is MNHNS, CDR2 SASEGT. This CDR3 spans 15 amino acids. V gave up 7 bases and J gave up 5 bases; unmatched junction bases: 12. The CDR3 DNA is TGTGCCAGCATCGATCGCCGGGACAGGGTGCACGAGCAGTACTTC. It yields the protein CASIDRRDRVHEQYF.

A few counts support this clonotype. The chain combines TRBV5-1 with TRBJ2-7; D not certain. Trimming cost V 4 bases and J 5 bases, with 13 bases left between them. This CDR3 contains 13 residues. CDR1 SGHRS and CDR2 YFSETQ come from the germline V gene. The CDR3 DNA is TGCGCCAGCAGCATCGGTCGCCCGAACGAGCAGTACTTC. It codes for CASSIGRPNEQYF.

J is TRBJ2-3 and V is TRBV3-1; 12 bases agree with TRBD2. CDR3 length: 16 amino acids. CDR1 is LGHDT and CDR2 is YNNKEL in the germline V gene (reference sequence). The junction had 5 bases not matched to a gene; V was cut back by 4 bases and J by 3 bases. The CDR3 DNA reads TGTGCCAGCAGCCCACGGACTAGCGGGACGACAGATACGCAGTATTTT. It yields the protein CASSPRTSGTTDTQYF.

This clonotype appeared a few times. This sequence joins TRBV27 and TRBJ1-1, with D perhaps matching TRBD1 (5 bases). This CDR3 has 13 amino acids. CDR1 is MNHEY, CDR2 SMNVEV, per germline (reference sequence). The ends were cut back, 5 bases at V and 4 bases at J, with 11 bases in the middle. DNA for the CDR3: TGTGCCAGCAGTATTTATAGGGGCACTGAAGCTTTCTTT. Translated: CASSIYRGTEAFF.